One and the same sample provided the 9 T cell receptor beta chains below, sequenced in a study of blood T cell repertoires in COVID-19. Some clones are missing from TCRdb's copy, which holds only in-frame ones; the method was immunoSEQ multiplex PCR. The sample consists of 200,000 or so clones, under 90% of them appearing once. The sequenced sample consisted of peripheral blood. The receptors were gathered from a man between 60 and 75 years old who had recovered from COVID-19.

The chain combines TRBV30 with TRBJ2-2, with 7 bases that match TRBD1. The CDR3 contains 12 residues. Germline V gives CDR1 GTSNPN, CDR2 SVGIG (reference sequence). V trimming: 5 bases; J trimming: 6 bases; junction bases outside the gene matches: 3. Here the CDR3 reads CAWDRDAGELFF. The CDR3 DNA sequence: TGTGCCTGGGACAGGGATGCCGGGGAGCTGTTTTTT. The variable domain in full, with the rest retrieved from reference TRBV30 and TRBJ2-2, is SQTIHQWPATLVQPVGSPLSLECTVEGTSNPNLYWYRQAAGRGLQLLFYSVGIGQISSEVPQNLSASRPQDRQFILSSKKLLLSDSGFYLCAWDRDAGELFFGEGSRLTVL.

This clone was seen only a few times. DNA of the CDR3: TGTGCCAGCAGTTGGGGACCTGGACAGGGGCCGAACACCGGGGAGCTGTTTTTT. Its protein product is CASSWGPGQGPNTGELFF. The chain is built from TRBV27 and TRBJ2-2; 9 bases line up with TRBD1. V lost 4 bases, J lost 0 bases, and 9 bases stayed unmatched. CDR3 size: 18 residues. Germline V gene lookup returns CDR1 MNHEY and CDR2 SMNVEV (reference sequence).

The CDR3 region has the DNA TGTGCCAGCAGCCTACTGGGGACAGGAGGTGAAAAACTGTTTTTT. It is translated as CASSLLGTGGEKLFF. The gene calls are TRBV5-8 and TRBJ1-4; 8 positions agree with TRBD1. The J segment lost 7 bases and the V segment lost 4 bases, leaving 9 bases of the junction unmatched. This CDR3 has 15 residues. Germline V CDR1 and CDR2: SGHTS, YDEGEE.

The chain carries TRBV3-1 (or the pseudogene TRBV3-2) and TRBJ1-5; D is undetermined. V was clipped by 0 bases and J by 4 bases, with 7 bases between them. Germline V lookup: CDR1 LGHDT, CDR2 YNNKEL (reference sequence). The CDR3 runs 14 residues. Here the CDR3 reads CASSQDWQNQPQHF. CDR3 in DNA: TGTGCCAGCAGCCAAGATTGGCAGAATCAGCCCCAGCATTTT.

The CDR3 loop is CATSREGQAYYNEQFF. The DNA of the CDR3 is TGTGCCACCAGCAGAGAGGGGCAGGCTTACTACAATGAGCAGTTCTTC. The chain carries TRBV15 and TRBJ2-1, with TRBD1 as a possible D gene (5 bases). Germline-derived CDR1 and CDR2 are LNHNV and YYDKDF (reference sequence). The CDR3 length is 16 residues. The ends were cut back, 0 bases at V and 3 bases at J, with 12 bases in the middle.

The V gene is TRBV6-5, the J gene TRBJ2-1, with D possibly being TRBD1 (6 bases). Germline loops: CDR1 MNHEY, CDR2 SVGAGI. This CDR3 comprises 15 residues. Deletions cut 6 bases from V and 8 bases from J, with 20 bases between. CDR3 DNA sequence: TGTGCCAGCAGCCCCTCCAGGGGCGCGCGGGATGAGCAGTTCTTC. It codes for CASSPSRGARDEQFF.

The chain uses TRBV18 and TRBJ2-7; possible D gene TRBD1, 6 bases. The germline V gene encodes CDR1 KGHSH and CDR2 LQKENI. Deletions cut 2 bases from V and 4 bases from J, with 15 bases between. CDR3 size: 15 residues. This CDR3 is CASSPGVTGPYEQYF. The CDR3 region has the DNA TGTGCCAGCTCACCAGGGGTGACAGGCCCTTACGAGCAGTACTTC.

The V call is TRBV27, the J call TRBJ1-5; TRBD1 aligns across 9 bases. This CDR3 region has 14 residues. V trimming: 8 bases; J trimming: 4 bases; junction bases outside the gene matches: 6. The germline V gene encodes CDR1 MNHEY and CDR2 SMNVEV (reference sequence). CDR3 DNA: TGTGCCAGCCGACGGGACAGGGTAAATCAGCCCCAGCATTTT. Amino acids: CASRRDRVNQPQHF.

The chain carries TRBV5-1 and TRBJ2-1; D may be TRBD2 (5 bases). CDR1 and CDR2 from the germline V gene are SGHRS and YFSETQ. The CDR3 has 15 residues. The V end lost 0 bases, the J end lost 8 bases, and 15 bases lay between the germline ends. The DNA for the CDR3 is TGCGCCAGCAGCTTGGGCGACGGGAAAGTCGATGAGCAGTTCTTC. The encoded protein is CASSLGDGKVDEQFF.